This passage covers 9 T cell receptor beta chains from one sample sequenced in a study of OX40 agonist ivuxolimab in advanced cancers. Only in-frame clones appear in the TCRdb table, and some are missing; sequencing was by immunoSEQ multiplex PCR. The sample holds some 85,000 clones, roughly 87% seen once. Material: CD4+ or CD8+ T cells sorted from blood, obtained in a trial of the OX40 agonist ivuxolimab. These receptors originate from an adult with an advanced solid tumor such as melanoma, head and neck, liver or kidney cancer.

V gene TRBV7-2 combines with J gene TRBJ1-5; tentative D call: TRBD1 (6 bases). Per the germline V gene, CDR1 is SGHTA and CDR2 is FQGNSA. The length of the CDR3 is 15 residues. V lost 5 bases to trimming and J lost 3 bases, with 14 bases between them. Here the CDR3 reads CASSLGGNFNQPQHF. The CDR3 nucleotides are TGTGCCAGCAGCCTAGGGGGGAATTTCAATCAGCCCCAGCATTTT.

This CDR3 is CASSQVGQEAFF. DNA for the CDR3: TGTGCCAGCAGCCAAGTTGGACAAGAAGCTTTCTTT. The rearrangement links TRBV14 to TRBJ1-1, with D possibly TRBD1 on 5 matching bases. CDR1 is SGHDN and CDR2 is FVKESK in the germline V gene. This CDR3 contains 12 residues. The V end was cut by 1 base, the J end by 8 bases, with 8 bases between. Complete variable domain (other parts from reference TRBV14 and TRBJ1-1): EAGVTQFPSHSVIEKGQTVTLRCDPISGHDNLYWYRRVMGKEIKFLLHFVKESKQDESGMPNNRFLAERTGGTYSTLKVQPAELEDSGVYFCASSQVGQEAFFGQGTRLTVV.

The chain combines TRBV5-1 with TRBJ1-2, with TRBD1 identical over 7 bases. The ends lost 0 bases at V and 0 bases at J; junction bases unmatched: 5. This CDR3 spans 16 amino acids. In germline, CDR1 is SGHRS, CDR2 YFSETQ. DNA for the CDR3: TGCGCCAGCAGCTTGGCTGAGGGGGCGGCTAACTATGGCTACACCTTC. Residues: CASSLAEGAANYGYTF.

The chain carries TRBV2 and TRBJ2-7; D tentatively reads TRBD1 or TRBD2 (6 bases each). This CDR3 spans 15 amino acids. CDR1 and CDR2 (germline): SNHLY, FYNNEI. V was shortened by 2 bases and J by 0 bases, with 11 bases between the two germline ends. The CDR3 region is CASSERGASSYEQYF. In DNA, the CDR3 is TGTGCCAGCAGTGAAAGGGGGGCGTCCTCCTACGAGCAGTACTTC.

J is TRBJ2-7 and V is TRBV7-9; TRBD2 is a possible D gene (5 bases). V was cut by 11 bases and J by 4 bases, with 15 bases left in between. CDR3 length: 12 residues. Per germline, CDR1 SEHNR and CDR2 FQNEAQ (reference sequence). CDR3 in amino acids: CAWRKADYEQYF. The CDR3 DNA follows: TGTGCCTGGCGGAAAGCGGATTACGAGCAGTACTTC.

About this clone itself: The same CDR3 arises from other DNA sequences in this sample as well. The J gene is TRBJ2-5, the V gene TRBV5-4, with 9 bases that match TRBD2. The germline V gene encodes CDR1 SGHNT and CDR2 YYREEE (reference sequence). V was pared by 0 bases and J by 5 bases, with 8 bases of the junction left unmatched. The CDR3 length is 16 residues. The CDR3 loop is CASSLAVAGVGETQYF. The DNA for the CDR3 is TGTGCCAGCAGCTTGGCCGTAGCGGGAGTGGGGGAGACCCAGTACTTC.

The chain carries TRBV5-6 and TRBJ2-7, with D possibly matching TRBD2 (5 bases). The CDR3 is 17 amino acids. Per germline, CDR1 SGHDT and CDR2 YYEEEE. Trimming shortened V by 4 bases and J by 2 bases, and 22 bases separated the two germline ends. For the CDR3, the DNA is TGTGCCAGCAGCCAATCAAGTAAAGCGGAGGCGCCCTACGAGCAGTACTTC. Its translation: CASSQSSKAEAPYEQYF. Drawing the rest from reference TRBV5-6 and TRBJ2-7, the complete variable domain is DAGVTQSPTHLIKTRGQQVTLRCSPKSGHDTVSWYQQALGQGPQFIFQYYEEEERQRGNFPDRFSGHQFPNYSSELNVNALLLGDSALYLCASSQSSKAEAPYEQYFGPGTRLTVT.

The V call is TRBV9, the J call TRBJ1-2; weak D call: TRBD1 (5 bases). Trimming cost V 0 bases and J 5 bases, with 14 bases left between them. Germline V gene sequence: CDR1 SGDLS, CDR2 YYNGEE. This CDR3 is built from 15 residues. The CDR3, as DNA: TGTGCCAGCAGCGTAGACCCGGTATGGGGGTATGGCTACACCTTC. This sequence encodes CASSVDPVWGYGYTF.

The genes are TRBV19 and TRBJ1-2, with D possibly being TRBD1 (6 bases). Germline assignment: CDR1 LNHDA and CDR2 SQIVND (reference sequence). The CDR3 loop spans 14 amino acids. V was cut by 5 bases and J by 4 bases, with 14 bases left in between. CDR3 residues: CASSSTGGAYGYTF. The CDR3 coding sequence is TGTGCCAGTAGTTCTACCGGGGGGGCCTATGGCTACACCTTC. Drawing the rest from reference TRBV19 and TRBJ1-2, the complete variable domain is DGGITQSPKYLFRKEGQNVTLSCEQNLNHDAMYWYRQDPGQGLRLIYYSQIVNDFQKGDIAEGYSVSREKKESFPLTVTSAQKNPTAFYLCASSSTGGAYGYTFGSGTRLTVV.